This T cell receptor (beta chain) was identified during a study of blood T cell repertoires in COVID-19. Study context: Samples taken during acute and convalescent COVID-19 were collected in the United States, Italy and Spain. T cells, B-cell-depleted T cells, or PBMCs supplied cDNA or gDNA.

The germline gives CDR1 SGHTA, CDR2 FQGNSA. CDR3 length: 16 amino acids. V shed 3 bases and J 5 bases; nucleotides not matched to a gene: 7. Per the original methods: The assay estimated nucleated cells by amplifying reference gene primers. Some clones are missing from TCRdb's copy, which holds only in-frame ones; the method was immunoSEQ multiplex PCR. V, J and clone size are taken as reported in that table, and D and trimming were inferred from the DNA itself. The sample carries 75,000 to 90,000 clones, around 78% recorded once. This rearrangement joins TRBV7-2 to TRBJ2-1; 10 bases agree with TRBD2. The source material was peripheral blood. This clonotype was obtained from a human donor in a cohort sampled during active COVID-19. CDR3 sequence (DNA): TGTGCCAGCAGCTTGGGGGAGCGGGGGGGAAACAATGAGCAGTTCTTC. It is translated as CASSLGERGGNNEQFF.